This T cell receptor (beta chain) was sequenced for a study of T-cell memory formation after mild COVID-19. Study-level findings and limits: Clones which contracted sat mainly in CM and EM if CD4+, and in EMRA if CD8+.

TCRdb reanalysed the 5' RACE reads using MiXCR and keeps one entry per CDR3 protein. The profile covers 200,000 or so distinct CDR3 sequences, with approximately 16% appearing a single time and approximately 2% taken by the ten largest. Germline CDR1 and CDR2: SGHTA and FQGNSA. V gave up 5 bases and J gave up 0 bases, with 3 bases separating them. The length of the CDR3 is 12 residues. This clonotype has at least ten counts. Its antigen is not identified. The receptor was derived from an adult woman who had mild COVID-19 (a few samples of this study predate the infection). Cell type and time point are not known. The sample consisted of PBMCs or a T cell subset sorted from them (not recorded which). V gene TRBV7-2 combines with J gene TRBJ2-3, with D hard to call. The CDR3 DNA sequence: TGTGCCAGCAGCCGAAGCACAGATACGCAGTATTTT. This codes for CASSRSTDTQYF. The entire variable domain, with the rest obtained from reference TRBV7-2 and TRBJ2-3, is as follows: GAGVSQSPSNKVTEKGKDVELRCDPISGHTALYWYRQSLGQGLEFLIYFQGNSAPDKSGLPSDRFSAERTGGSVSTLTIQRTQQEDSAVYLCASSRSTDTQYFGPGTRLTVL.